This TCR beta chain was sequenced for a study of blood T cell repertoires in COVID-19. Across the whole study: Donors in the United States, Italy and Spain gave samples during acute or convalescent COVID-19. Nucleic acid was either cDNA or gDNA, and it came from T cells, B-cell-depleted T cells, or PBMCs.

There are 12 residues in the CDR3. V lost 4 bases, J lost 2 bases, and 6 bases lay in between. Germline V lookup: CDR1 SGHRS, CDR2 YFSETQ. Authors' processing steps: Reference gene primer amplification gave estimated nucleated cell counts. The protocol was immunoSEQ multiplex PCR, while the TCRdb copy is restricted to in-frame clones and leaves out a portion. V, J and clone size are those of that table, while D and trimming were read from the DNA. Of 200,000 or so clones listed, more than 85% are singletons. The rearrangement joins TRBV5-1 to TRBJ2-5; no firm D call. The TCR sequence derives from a man between 65 and 85 years old with active or convalescent COVID-19. The sequenced material came from peripheral blood. DNA of the CDR3: TGCGCCAGCAGCGCCCTACAAGAGACCCAGTACTTC. Its translation: CASSALQETQYF.